This is a list of T cell receptor beta chains from one sample in a study of memory CD4+ T cells and cytomegalovirus serostatus. The protocol was immunoSEQ multiplex PCR, while the TCRdb copy is restricted to in-frame clones and leaves out a portion. The table lists 56,000 or so clones, over 60% of them singletons. Sequencing input: memory CD4+ T cells from blood. These receptor sequences come from an adult in good health and CMV-seronegative. Some clones in this sample may be carry-over from other donors' samples. CDR3s include the opening cysteine and the closing phenylalanine or tryptophan. A D gene is named only where the DNA matches it firmly. Clone size is not always given. Where it is, it says once, few, many or a class for expanded clones.

D	V	J	size	CDR3	DNA
NA	TRBV7-2	TRBJ1-5	NA	CASSLDGGRLEF	TGTGCCAGCAGCTTAGATGGGGGGCGTCTTGAGTTT
NA	TRBV11-2	TRBJ2-7	NA	CASSLDREPNEQYF	TGTGCCAGCAGCTTAGATCGTGAACCCAACGAGCAGTACTTC
TRBD1	TRBV4-2	TRBJ1-2	once	CASSQEGQGYYGYTF	TGTGCCAGCAGCCAAGAGGGACAGGGGTACTATGGCTACACCTTC
NA	TRBV29-1	TRBJ2-7	NA	CSVDRGRNPREQYF	TGCAGCGTTGACCGGGGTAGAAATCCGCGGGAGCAGTACTTC
NA	TRBV5-1	TRBJ2-5	NA	CASSLAGGGRQETQYF	TGCGCCAGCAGCTTGGCCGGCGGCGGAAGACAAGAGACCCAGTACTTC
NA	TRBV5-1	TRBJ1-5	NA	CASSPGDTNANQPQHF	TGCGCCAGCAGCCCCGGGGACACCAATGCCAATCAGCCCCAGCATTTT
NA	TRBV5-1	TRBJ1-1	NA	CASTFIYGNTEAFF	TGCGCCAGCACGTTCATTTATGGGAACACTGAAGCTTTCTTT
NA	TRBV4-1	TRBJ1-1	NA	CASSQDLLQGLTNTEAFF	TGCGCCAGCAGCCAAGATTTACTTCAAGGCCTCACGAACACTGAAGCTTTCTTT
NA	TRBV2	TRBJ2-5	NA	CATQTGQQETQYF	TGTGCCACCCAGACAGGCCAACAAGAGACCCAGTACTTC
NA	TRBV29-1	TRBJ2-3	NA	CSVAYLNTQYF	TGCAGCGTGGCGTATCTTAATACGCAGTATTTT
NA	TRBV7-2	TRBJ2-2	NA	CASSFPPGELFF	TGTGCCAGCAGCTTCCCACCCGGGGAGCTGTTTTTT
NA	TRBV9	TRBJ2-1	NA	CASSPRSGPHEQFF	TGTGCCAGCAGCCCGCGCTCGGGACCCCATGAGCAGTTCTTC
TRBD2	TRBV7-9	TRBJ2-7	NA	CASSFLHRFGLAVNEQYF	TGTGCCAGCAGCTTCCTACACCGATTTGGACTAGCGGTAAACGAGCAGTACTTC
TRBD2	TRBV11-2	TRBJ2-3	NA	CASSLGASGGAADTQYF	TGTGCCAGCAGCTTAGGAGCTAGCGGGGGGGCAGCAGATACGCAGTATTTT
NA	TRBV18	TRBJ1-6	NA	CASSPPRLNGKSPLHF	TGTGCCAGCTCACCCCCCCGGTTGAACGGCAAATCACCCCTCCACTTT
NA	TRBV6-1	TRBJ2-3	NA	CASTARDGTDTQYF	TGTGCCAGCACCGCCAGGGATGGGACAGATACGCAGTATTTT
NA	TRBV4-2	TRBJ2-3	few	CASSQVQSTDTQYF	TGTGCCAGCAGCCAAGTCCAGTCCACAGATACGCAGTATTTT
TRBD1	TRBV7-9	TRBJ2-3	NA	CASSLDKQGTFTDTQYF	TGTGCCAGCAGCTTAGACAAACAGGGGACCTTCACAGATACGCAGTATTTT
NA	TRBV2	TRBJ1-3	NA	CASSVGSVRSGNTIYF	TGTGCCAGCAGTGTAGGGTCGGTCCGTTCTGGAAACACCATATATTTT
NA	TRBV5-5	TRBJ1-3	NA	CASFPVGSGNTIYF	TGTGCCAGCTTCCCCGTTGGGTCTGGAAACACCATATATTTT
NA	TRBV30	TRBJ1-2	NA	CAWSVSPATYGYTF	TGTGCCTGGAGTGTAAGCCCAGCCACCTATGGCTACACCTTC
NA	TRBV18	TRBJ2-3	NA	CASSPNADTQYF	TGTGCCAGCTCACCAAACGCAGATACGCAGTATTTT
NA	TRBV19	TRBJ1-1	NA	CASSIIGDLSLNTEAFF	TGTGCCAGTAGTATAATCGGGGACCTCAGCTTGAACACTGAAGCTTTCTTT
NA	TRBV18	TRBJ1-3	NA	CASSPPVGAGNTIYF	TGTGCCAGCTCACCACCCGTCGGGGCTGGAAACACCATATATTTT
NA	TRBV5-5	TRBJ1-1	NA	CASSETGLAFF	TGTGCCAGCAGCGAAACAGGGTTAGCTTTCTTT
NA	TRBV18	TRBJ2-5	NA	CASSPVRGQETQYF	TGTGCCAGCTCACCAGTGAGGGGGCAAGAGACCCAGTACTTC
TRBD1	TRBV27	TRBJ1-4	once	CASSLSRGENEKLFF	TGTGCCAGCAGTTTATCCAGGGGGGAGAATGAAAAACTGTTTTTT
TRBD1	TRBV5-1	TRBJ1-1	NA	CASSAGGATTEAFF	TGCGCCAGCAGCGCAGGGGGCGCGACCACTGAAGCTTTCTTT
NA	TRBV28	TRBJ2-3	NA	CASSLSGTDTQYF	TGTGCCAGCAGTTTGTCGGGAACAGATACGCAGTATTTT
NA	TRBV7-2	TRBJ1-6	NA	CASSQVRGIPNSPLHF	TGCGCCAGCAGCCAAGTAAGGGGGATCCCCAATTCACCCCTCCACTTT
NA	TRBV19	TRBJ2-7	NA	CASSGGGWAYEQYF	TGTGCCAGTAGCGGTGGCGGGTGGGCCTACGAGCAGTACTTC
NA	TRBV18	TRBJ1-1	few	CASSPLPAGNTEAFF	TGTGCCAGCTCACCACTCCCGGCAGGGAACACTGAAGCTTTCTTT
TRBD2	TRBV5-6	TRBJ2-3	NA	CASSPLAGGYTDTQYF	TGTGCCAGCAGCCCACTAGCGGGAGGGTACACAGATACGCAGTATTTT
NA	TRBV4-1	TRBJ2-1	NA	CASSPTVLRGRTEQFF	TGCGCCAGCAGCCCGACAGTACTTAGGGGCCGGACTGAGCAGTTCTTC
TRBD1	TRBV10-3	TRBJ1-5	NA	CAISETRQGSNQPQHF	TGTGCCATCAGTGAGACCCGACAGGGGAGCAATCAGCCCCAGCATTTT
NA	TRBV15	TRBJ1-2	NA	CATSREGHSYGYTF	TGTGCCACCAGCAGAGAAGGGCACAGTTATGGCTACACCTTC
NA	TRBV7-2	TRBJ1-2	NA	CASSLIRGGYTF	TGTGCCAGCAGCTTGATTCGGGGCGGCTACACCTTC
NA	TRBV4-1	TRBJ2-7	once	CASSQDRNRDSYEQYF	TGCGCCAGCAGCCAAGATCGGAACCGAGACTCCTACGAGCAGTACTTC
NA	TRBV2	TRBJ2-1	NA	CASSGLGMGNEQFF	TGTGCCAGCAGTGGACTAGGCATGGGCAATGAGCAGTTCTTC